One and the same sample provided the 12 T cell receptor beta chains below, sequenced in a study of cytomegalovirus exposure and HLA in healthy donors. 60 Vbeta and 13 Jbeta primers were used in PCR. Sequenced by immunoSEQ multiplex PCR; TCRdb stores in-frame clones only, minus some. The sample includes about 73,000 clones, 75% of them seen just once. The source material was PBMCs. These TCRs come from a man aged 65-85 years in good health and CMV-seronegative.

Written as DNA, the CDR3 is TGCGCCAGCAGCCAGGGGACAGCAATGTACGAGCAGTACTTC. Protein product: CASSQGTAMYEQYF. The chain has TRBV4-3 and TRBJ2-7; TRBD1 agrees at 7 bases. The CDR3 spans 14 residues. V shed 3 bases and J 4 bases; nucleotides not matched to a gene: 6. CDR1 is LGHNA and CDR2 is YSLEER in the germline V gene.

The V gene is TRBV5-4, the J gene TRBJ1-1; a possible D gene is TRBD1 (5 bases). The germline CDR1 and CDR2 sequences are SGHNT and YYREEE (reference sequence). This CDR3 is built from 16 residues. Trimming shortened V by 4 bases and J by 0 bases, and 16 bases separated the two germline ends. In nucleotides, the CDR3 is TGTGCCAGCAGCCCCCGGGGGGGGACCATGAACACTGAAGCTTTCTTT. As protein: CASSPRGGTMNTEAFF.

The V and J genes are TRBV7-8 and TRBJ2-7; D uncertain. Trimming took 3 bases from V and 1 from J, leaving 7 bases between them. The CDR3 is made up of 13 amino acids. The germline gives CDR1 SGHVS, CDR2 FQNEAQ. The CDR3 DNA is TGTGCCAGCAGCTTCGGGTCTTCCTACGAGCAGTACTTC. As protein: CASSFGSSYEQYF.

This sequence joins TRBV4-1 and TRBJ2-5, with a weak D call TRBD2 (6 bases). The V end lost 1 base, the J end lost 5 bases, and 11 bases lay between the germline ends. Per the germline V gene, CDR1 is MGHRA and CDR2 is YSYEKL. The CDR3 sequence is 14 residues long. DNA of the CDR3: TGCGCCAGCAGCCAAGGGGCGGGGAGGGAGACCCAGTACTTC. Translation: CASSQGAGRETQYF.

The V call is TRBV7-9, the J call TRBJ1-1; weak D call: TRBD1 (5 bases). CDR3 length: 16 amino acids. The germline CDR1 and CDR2 sequences are SEHNR and FQNEAQ (reference sequence). Trimming stripped 5 bases from V and 0 bases from J, with 16 bases between. CDR3: CASSGRQSVMNTEAFF. CDR3 sequence (DNA): TGTGCCAGCAGCGGTAGACAGAGCGTCATGAACACTGAAGCTTTCTTT.

J is TRBJ1-4 and V is TRBV7-2; D gene uncertain. Germline V gives CDR1 SGHTA, CDR2 FQGNSA. Trimming shortened V by 1 base and J by 0 bases, and 6 bases separated the two germline ends. The CDR3 is made up of 15 amino acids. CDR3 in amino acids: CASSLGTATNEKLFF. In nucleotides, the CDR3 is TGTGCCAGCAGCTTAGGAACAGCAACTAATGAAAAACTGTTTTTT.

The chain couples TRBV20-1 to TRBJ1-1; 7 bases fit TRBD1. From germline, CDR1 is DFQATT and CDR2 SNEGSKA (reference sequence). The CDR3 is made up of 11 amino acids. Trimming at V came to 2 bases and at J to 12 bases, leaving 6 bases not matched to a gene. The CDR3 sequence is CSARLQGKTFF. DNA of the CDR3: TGCAGTGCTAGATTACAGGGGAAAACTTTCTTT.

The chain employs TRBV27 and TRBJ2-3; TRBD1 might be the D (6 bases). The CDR3 is made up of 14 amino acids. Trimming left V 4 bases short and J 3 bases short, with 11 bases between. Germline V gene sequence: CDR1 MNHEY, CDR2 SMNVEV (reference sequence). Written as DNA, the CDR3 is TGTGCCAGCAGTTATGAACAGGGAACAGATACGCAGTATTTT. Encoded protein: CASSYEQGTDTQYF.

The CDR3 DNA follows: TGTGCCAGCAGTCGACAGGGTCGATTGGTCGGGGAGCTGTTTTTT. It translates to CASSRQGRLVGELFF. V gene TRBV6-1 combines with J gene TRBJ2-2, with 7 bases matching TRBD1. Germline CDR1 reads MNHNS; CDR2 reads SASEGT. The CDR3 loop spans 15 amino acids. Losses at the gene ends were 5 bases for V and 7 bases for J; bases not matched to a gene: 10.

V is TRBV4-2 and J is TRBJ1-4; no firm D call. CDR3 size: 14 residues. The germline V and J ends were trimmed by 1 base and 8 bases, with 11 bases remaining between them. CDR1 and CDR2 (germline): LGHNA, YNFKEQ. CDR3 sequence (DNA): TGTGCCAGCAGCCAAGGCACCCTCCGGGAAAAACTGTTTTTT. The encoded protein is CASSQGTLREKLFF.

The J gene is TRBJ1-1, the V gene TRBV6-5; the D is unclear. Germline V gene lookup returns CDR1 MNHEY and CDR2 SVGAGI. The CDR3 sequence is 12 residues long. Trimming pared 2 bases from V and 7 bases from J, leaving 8 bases between. CDR3 sequence: CASSYPRGEAFF. The CDR3, as DNA: TGTGCCAGCAGTTACCCCCGGGGTGAAGCTTTCTTT.

The rearrangement uses TRBV27 and TRBJ2-1; D is perhaps TRBD1 (6 bases). CDR3 length: 15 residues. In germline, CDR1 is MNHEY, CDR2 SMNVEV (reference sequence). V lost 5 bases, J lost 9 bases, and 20 bases lay in between. In nucleotides, the CDR3 is TGTGCCAGCAGTCCCGGGACAAAGGGTCGAAGTGAGCAGTTCTTC. Residues: CASSPGTKGRSEQFF.